Listed below are T cell receptor beta chains from one sample, sequenced in a study of chemoradiotherapy in HPV16-positive cancers. Assay: immunoSEQ multiplex PCR; the TCRdb copy retains only in-frame clones and omits some. This sample has about 7,900 clones, with around three quarters found just once. This specimen was acquired from a patient who underwent chemoradiotherapy. All receptors come from a human donor with HPV-associated anogenital cancer. The CDR3 runs from the conserved cysteine through the conserved F or W. The D gene is left open where the match is weak. Only part of the rows carry a size: once, few, many, or a class if the clone is expanded.

size: .; length: 14; V: TRBV4-3; D: .; J: TRBJ2-3; DNA: TGCGCCAGCAGCCAAGGGGTACACACAGATACGCAGTATTTT; CDR3: CASSQGVHTDTQYF
size: .; length: 11; V: TRBV29-1; D: .; J: TRBJ1-1; DNA: TGCAGCGTCCAACAGAACACTGAAGCTTTCTTT; CDR3: CSVQQNTEAFF
size: .; length: 16; V: TRBV19; D: TRBD2; J: TRBJ2-7; DNA: TGTGCCAGTAGTATAACTAGCGGGCGAACCTCCTACGAGCAGTACTTC; CDR3: CASSITSGRTSYEQYF
size: .; length: 16; V: TRBV6-4; D: .; J: TRBJ2-1; DNA: TGTGCCAGCAGTGACTCGAGCGAGGGCCTCAGTAATGAGCAGTTCTTC; CDR3: CASSDSSEGLSNEQFF
size: .; length: 15; V: TRBV28; D: .; J: TRBJ1-5; DNA: TGTGCCAGCAGTGCCCTCCGGGGCGGCCATCAGCCCCAGCATTTT; CDR3: CASSALRGGHQPQHF
size: .; length: 19; V: TRBV7-6; D: .; J: TRBJ1-5; DNA: TGTGCCAGCAGCCAGGGGTCGGGCAGGGGCCCCCTTAGCAATCAGCCCCAGCATTTT; CDR3: CASSQGSGRGPLSNQPQHF
size: once; length: 13; V: TRBV6-1; D: .; J: TRBJ1-6; DNA: TGTGCCAGCAGTGAAGGACGGGGGTCACCCCTCCACTTT; CDR3: CASSEGRGSPLHF
size: .; length: 13; V: TRBV2; D: .; J: TRBJ1-1; DNA: TGTGCCAGCAATCAGGGACGGAACACTGAAGCTTTCTTT; CDR3: CASNQGRNTEAFF
size: .; length: 14; V: TRBV7-6; D: .; J: TRBJ2-1; DNA: TGTGCCAGCAGCACAACGGCGACTCGGGGTGAGCAGTTCTTC; CDR3: CASSTTATRGEQFF
size: .; length: 11; V: TRBV18; D: .; J: TRBJ2-3; DNA: TGTGCCAGCTCACGAAAAGATACGCAGTATTTT; CDR3: CASSRKDTQYF
size: once; length: 19; V: TRBV28; D: TRBD2; J: TRBJ2-1; DNA: TGTGCCAGCAGTTTTAGGACTAGCGGGACGGCCCACTCCTACAATGAGCAGTTCTTC; CDR3: CASSFRTSGTAHSYNEQFF
size: once; length: 13; V: TRBV29-1; D: .; J: TRBJ1-4; DNA: TGCAGCGTTGTCGTAAGGCAGGGCGAAAAACTGTTTTTT; CDR3: CSVVVRQGEKLFF
size: .; length: 16; V: TRBV6-6; D: TRBD2; J: TRBJ2-2; DNA: TGTGCCAGCAGTTACTCGAGGGGGACTAGTAGGGGGGAGCTGTTTTTT; CDR3: CASSYSRGTSRGELFF
size: .; length: 15; V: TRBV7-3; D: .; J: TRBJ2-3; DNA: TGTGCCAGCAGTGGGGGACGGGGGAGCACAGATACGCAGTATTTT; CDR3: CASSGGRGSTDTQYF
size: .; length: 14; V: TRBV10-2; D: .; J: TRBJ1-2; DNA: TGCGCCAGCAGTGAGTCTTTGGGGGGGCACGGCTACACCTTC; CDR3: CASSESLGGHGYTF
size: .; length: 13; V: TRBV29-1; D: .; J: TRBJ1-2; DNA: TGCAGCGTTCGGGGGGGGCGCGTTCATGGCTACACCTTC; CDR3: CSVRGGRVHGYTF
size: .; length: 17; V: TRBV6-1; D: .; J: TRBJ1-1; DNA: TGTGCCAGCAGTGTAAGAACCGGGGCTTTTGGTAACACTGAAGCTTTCTTT; CDR3: CASSVRTGAFGNTEAFF
size: .; length: 15; V: TRBV6-1; D: TRBD1; J: TRBJ1-1; DNA: TGTGCCAGCAGTGCCATTACAGGGGTTCCCACTGAAGCTTTCTTT; CDR3: CASSAITGVPTEAFF
size: .; length: 16; V: TRBV7-3; D: TRBD1; J: TRBJ2-3; DNA: TGTGCCAGCAGCAGTCGGGACAGGGGGCGCACAGATACGCAGTATTTT; CDR3: CASSSRDRGRTDTQYF
size: .; length: 17; V: TRBV6-4; D: .; J: TRBJ2-1; DNA: TGTGCCAGCAGTGACCTTGGGTCGCCGAGGGGGAGCAATGAGCAGTTCTTC; CDR3: CASSDLGSPRGSNEQFF
size: .; length: 14; V: TRBV28; D: .; J: TRBJ1-4; DNA: TGTGCCAGCGGGGGACGTACAACTAATGAAAAACTGTTTTTT; CDR3: CASGGRTTNEKLFF
size: .; length: 16; V: TRBV2; D: TRBD1; J: TRBJ2-3; DNA: TGTGCCAGCAGCCTGAACGGGGGACAGGGGACAGATACGCAGTATTTT; CDR3: CASSLNGGQGTDTQYF
size: .; length: 13; V: TRBV7-2; D: .; J: TRBJ1-5; DNA: TGTGCCAGCAGCTTAGCGACGGATCAGCCCCAGCATTTT; CDR3: CASSLATDQPQHF
size: .; length: 15; V: TRBV7-9; D: TRBD1; J: TRBJ1-2; DNA: TGTGCCAGCAGCTTAGCGCAAGGGACAGCCTATGGCTACACCTTC; CDR3: CASSLAQGTAYGYTF
size: .; length: 14; V: TRBV10-3; D: TRBD2; J: TRBJ2-7; DNA: TGTGCCATCAGTCGCCTAGCGGAAGCCTACGAGCAGTACTTC; CDR3: CAISRLAEAYEQYF
size: .; length: 14; V: TRBV5-1; D: .; J: TRBJ2-1; DNA: TGCGCCAGCAGCTTCTCCGGGACGTCAAATGAGCAGTTCTTC; CDR3: CASSFSGTSNEQFF
size: .; length: 13; V: TRBV6-6; D: .; J: TRBJ1-1; DNA: TGTGCCACAAACGGGGGGGGGAACACTGAAGCTTTCTTT; CDR3: CATNGGGNTEAFF
size: .; length: 17; V: TRBV19; D: .; J: TRBJ1-3; DNA: TGTGCCAGTAGTACCCAAGGGGCAGGGAGCTCTGGAAACACCATATATTTT; CDR3: CASSTQGAGSSGNTIYF
size: .; length: 16; V: TRBV9; D: .; J: TRBJ2-7; DNA: TGTGCCAGCAGCGTGGGGGGGGACACCTTATCCTACGAGCAGTACTTC; CDR3: CASSVGGDTLSYEQYF
size: .; length: 14; V: TRBV11-2; D: .; J: TRBJ2-3; DNA: TGTGCCAGCAGCCCCCGGACGCCCACAGATACGCAGTATTTT; CDR3: CASSPRTPTDTQYF
size: few; length: 12; V: TRBV6-5; D: .; J: TRBJ1-2; DNA: TGTGCCATCCGCGACTGGGACTATGGCTACACCTTC; CDR3: CAIRDWDYGYTF
size: .; length: 14; V: TRBV29-1; D: TRBD1; J: TRBJ1-1; DNA: TGCAGCGTTGCGGGAGGGACAGGGGGCACTGAAGCTTTCTTT; CDR3: CSVAGGTGGTEAFF
size: .; length: 15; V: TRBV28; D: .; J: TRBJ1-5; DNA: TGTGCCGGCAGAGAAACAAGTTATAGCAATCAGCCCCAGCATTTT; CDR3: CAGRETSYSNQPQHF
size: .; length: 13; V: TRBV5-1; D: TRBD1; J: TRBJ1-1; DNA: TGCGCCAGCTCTGGACAGGGTATATCTGAAGCTTTCTTT; CDR3: CASSGQGISEAFF
size: .; length: 15; V: TRBV6-1; D: .; J: TRBJ2-3; DNA: TGTGCCAGCAGTGGGTGGAGGGGGGGCAAAGATACGCAGTATTTT; CDR3: CASSGWRGGKDTQYF
size: .; length: 16; V: TRBV7-2; D: .; J: TRBJ2-1; DNA: TGTGCCAGCAACCTGGAACGTTCTGATCACTACAATGAGCAGTTCTTC; CDR3: CASNLERSDHYNEQFF
size: .; length: 17; V: TRBV5-1; D: .; J: TRBJ2-3; DNA: TGCGCCAGCAGCTTGGAGTTGACCCGTTATGTCCCAGATACGCAGTATTTT; CDR3: CASSLELTRYVPDTQYF
size: .; length: 15; V: TRBV7-7; D: .; J: TRBJ1-4; DNA: TGTGCTAGCAGCTTAGGACGCGGCCCTAATGAAAAACTGTTTTTT; CDR3: CASSLGRGPNEKLFF
size: .; length: 16; V: TRBV4-1; D: .; J: TRBJ1-1; DNA: TGCGCCAGCAGCCAAGCACCGACAGGAATGAACACTGAAGCTTTCTTT; CDR3: CASSQAPTGMNTEAFF
size: .; length: 12; V: TRBV30; D: .; J: TRBJ2-1; DNA: TGTGCCTGGAGTTCCTCCTACAATGAGCAGTTCTTC; CDR3: CAWSSSYNEQFF
size: .; length: 15; V: TRBV10-1; D: TRBD1; J: TRBJ1-2; DNA: TGCGCCAGCAGTGACCCCTGGACAGGGGGCGATGGCTACACCTTC; CDR3: CASSDPWTGGDGYTF
size: few; length: 16; V: TRBV19; D: .; J: TRBJ1-1; DNA: TGTGCCAGTGCAGCCCCTCCGGGGCAGGCTACACGGGAAGCTTTCTTT; CDR3: CASAAPPGQATREAFF
size: .; length: 13; V: TRBV30; D: .; J: TRBJ2-7; DNA: TGTGCCTGGTGCCGACAGGATCAGTACGAGCAGTACTTC; CDR3: CAWCRQDQYEQYF
size: few; length: 14; V: TRBV19; D: .; J: TRBJ1-5; DNA: TGTGCCAGTAAATCTACCGCGGTGAATCAGCCCCAGCATTTT; CDR3: CASKSTAVNQPQHF
size: .; length: 14; V: TRBV10-3; D: TRBD1; J: TRBJ1-4; DNA: TGTGCCATCAGTGAGGTGCAGGGGGTTGAAAAACTGTTTTTT; CDR3: CAISEVQGVEKLFF
size: .; length: 14; V: TRBV19; D: TRBD1; J: TRBJ2-5; DNA: TGTGCCAGTAGACAGACAGGGAGCTACGAGACCCAGTACTTC; CDR3: CASRQTGSYETQYF
size: few; length: 13; V: TRBV6-5; D: .; J: TRBJ1-2; DNA: TGTGCCAGCAGTTACCCTACCGGACGTGGCTACACCTTC; CDR3: CASSYPTGRGYTF
size: .; length: 13; V: TRBV6-1; D: TRBD1; J: TRBJ1-1; DNA: TGTGCCAGCAGCCTACAGGGGGGTCCTGAAGCTTTCTTT; CDR3: CASSLQGGPEAFF
size: .; length: 13; V: TRBV7-2; D: .; J: TRBJ1-1; DNA: TGTGCCAGCAGCTTAGCGCAAAACACTGAAGCTTTCTTT; CDR3: CASSLAQNTEAFF
size: .; length: 13; V: TRBV5-8; D: .; J: TRBJ1-2; DNA: TGTGCCAGCAGCTTGGTGGGGGGTGATGGCTACACCTTC; CDR3: CASSLVGGDGYTF
size: .; length: 12; V: TRBV7-2; D: .; J: TRBJ2-4; DNA: TGTGCCAGCAGCCTAGAGGGGCGAGTTCAGTACTTC; CDR3: CASSLEGRVQYF
size: .; length: 13; V: TRBV7-3; D: .; J: TRBJ2-5; DNA: TGTGCCAGCAGCTTAAGTGTCGGTGAGACCCAGTACTTC; CDR3: CASSLSVGETQYF